This TCR beta chain was obtained from a study of cytomegalovirus exposure and HLA in healthy donors. Study findings and constraints: Researchers counted around 170 TCR beta chains as cytomegalovirus-associated. A missense variant in DCLRE1C was later tied to TCR beta V- and J-gene trimming.

Germline V CDR1 and CDR2: KGHSH, LQKENI. V lost 3 bases, J lost 2 bases, and 14 bases lay in between. CDR3 length equals 16 residues. On this clone: Its specificity is not known.

Primers included in the PCR were 60 Vbeta and 13 Jbeta primers. Sequencing used immunoSEQ multiplex PCR; TCRdb keeps in-frame clones, though not all of them. The sample records around 300,000 clones, around 65% being singletons. The TCR sequence derives from a female donor in good health and CMV-seronegative. Source material: PBMCs. The V gene is TRBV18, the J gene TRBJ1-3; tentative D call: TRBD1 (6 bases). The CDR3 bases are TGTGCCAGCTCACCTGGGACACCCGTCGCTGGAAACACCATATATTTT. It encodes CASSPGTPVAGNTIYF.